The 2 T cell receptor beta chains below were found in one sample sequenced in a study of shared clonotypes between healthy human individuals. The method was immunoSEQ multiplex PCR; TCRdb's version includes in-frame clones alone and lacks a portion of them. The sample holds about 2.3 million clones, 85% to 95% seen once. The sample consisted of naive CD4+ T cells from PBMCs. Subset meaning: CD45RA+ positively selected. The receptor source for this set is a man between 18 and 29 years old in good health. Some clones in this sample may be carry-over from other donors' samples.

The rearrangement uses TRBV19 and TRBJ1-1; no firm D call. The CDR3 has 12 residues. Germline values: CDR1 LNHDA, CDR2 SQIVND (reference sequence). Trimming removed 5 bases at V and 1 base at J, with 5 bases between. The DNA for the CDR3 is TGTGCCAGTAGTCATAAGAACACTGAAGCTTTCTTT. As protein: CASSHKNTEAFF.

The V gene is TRBV27, the J gene TRBJ1-2; TRBD1 agrees at 9 bases. J gave up 10 bases and V 2 bases, and 11 bases lay outside the gene matches. This CDR3 contains 15 residues. Germline CDR1 and CDR2: MNHEY and SMNVEV (reference sequence). Written as DNA, the CDR3 is TGTGCCAGCAGTTTAGTAGGGAACAGGGGGCGTGACTACACCTTC. Its translation is CASSLVGNRGRDYTF.